The 11 T cell receptor beta chains presented below share a single source sample, sequenced in a study of T-cell reconstitution after alpha-beta-depleted transplantation in children. The library targeted TCRbeta and was prepared with unique molecular identifiers. TCRdb itself ran the PCR reads through MiXCR, one entry per CDR3 protein. The sample contains approximately 650,000 distinct CDR3 sequences, 13% of which appear only once. The sample here was PBMCs, taken before TCRalphabeta/CD19-depleted stem cell transplant. All receptors come from a girl aged 2 to 9 with congenital amegakaryocytic thrombocytopenia, due to receive a stem cell transplant.

This clonotype was detected ten times or more. The V gene is TRBV20-1, the J gene TRBJ2-1; 8 bases are shared with TRBD1. V was clipped by 7 bases and J by 5 bases; unmatched bases: 7. The CDR3 length is 13 residues. CDR1 is DFQATT, CDR2 SNEGSKA, per germline (reference sequence). The CDR3, as DNA: TGCAGTGGCTCCAGGGGGCGCAACAATGAGCAGTTCTTC. This encodes CSGSRGRNNEQFF.

This clonotype showed up many times. This chain joins TRBV10-3 and TRBJ1-2, with 7 bases aligning to TRBD1. V dropped 11 bases and J dropped 8; count of bases not matched to a gene: 8. The V gene's germline CDR1 is ENHRY and CDR2 SYGVKD. The CDR3 runs to 11 residues. The CDR3 DNA reads TGTGCCCTCCGGGACAGTAAGGGCTACACCTTC. Its translation: CALRDSKGYTF.

This chain joins TRBV11-1 and TRBJ2-1; a possible D gene is TRBD2 (5 bases). V was pared by 5 bases and J by 1 base, with 21 bases between. The CDR3 loop spans 18 amino acids. Looked up from germline, CDR1 is SGHAT and CDR2 is FQDESV (reference sequence). CDR3: CASSPRGVPRISYNEQFF. CDR3 coding DNA: TGTGCCAGCAGCCCTCGGGGAGTACCAAGGATATCCTACAATGAGCAGTTCTTC.

The CDR3: CSARVRTFTDTQYF. In DNA form, the CDR3 reads TGCAGTGCTAGAGTCCGGACCTTCACAGATACGCAGTATTTT. The chain joins TRBV20-1 to TRBJ2-3; D gene ambiguous. From germline, CDR1 is DFQATT and CDR2 SNEGSKA (reference sequence). V was trimmed by 1 base and J by 2 bases, leaving 10 bases between them. The CDR3 has 14 amino acids.

This clonotype was counted many times. The chain's CDR3 is CASSLSSGESYNEQFF. The DNA for the CDR3 is TGTGCCAGCAGTTTATCGAGCGGGGAATCCTACAATGAGCAGTTCTTC. This chain connects TRBV27 to TRBJ2-1; 7 bases are a match to TRBD2. This CDR3 region has 16 residues. The germline gives CDR1 MNHEY, CDR2 SMNVEV (reference sequence). V dropped 0 bases and J dropped 1; count of bases not matched to a gene: 3.

This clonotype was seen ten or more times. This chain links TRBV6-1 with TRBJ1-2, with D perhaps TRBD1 (5 bases). V shed 7 bases and J shed 0 bases, with 9 bases lying between them. CDR1 is MNHNS and CDR2 is SASEGT in the germline V gene. The CDR3 has 13 residues. Here the CDR3 reads CASTRAPNYGYTF. The CDR3 coding sequence is TGTGCCAGCACCAGGGCTCCTAACTATGGCTACACCTTC.

This clonotype was detected only a few times. The genes are TRBV10-3 and TRBJ2-1; 7 bases align to TRBD2. Germline lookup yields CDR1 ENHRY and CDR2 SYGVKD. The junction had 3 bases not matched to a gene; V was cut back by 7 bases and J by 3 bases. The CDR3 sequence is 13 residues long. The DNA for the CDR3 is TGTGCCATCACCGCGGGAGACTACAATGAGCAGTTCTTC. Translating gives CAITAGDYNEQFF.

In the case of this clonotype: A read error may be the cause here, since a much bigger clone is one base away. This chain connects TRBV5-1 to TRBJ2-1, with 8 bases fitting TRBD2. The CDR3 is 13 residues long. CDR1 SGHRS and CDR2 YFSETQ come from the germline V gene. The chain's CDR3 is CASSLAGGPEQSF. For the CDR3, the DNA is TGCGCCAGCAGCTTGGCGGGAGGGCCAGAGCAGTCCTTC. Full variable domain (remainder filled in from reference TRBV5-1 and TRBJ2-1): KAGVTQTPRYLIKTRGQQVTLSCSPISGHRSVSWYQQTPGQGLQFLFEYFSETQRNKGNFPGRFSGRQFSNSRSEMNVSTLELGDSALYLCASSLAGGPEQSFGPGTRLTVL.

There are many counts of this clonotype. V and J are TRBV12-3 or TRBV12-4 and TRBJ1-4, with D unclear. The CDR3 covers 15 residues. With 4 bases removed from V and 0 bases from J, the gap between germline ends came to 9 bases. CDR3 in amino acids: CASSSGAATNEKLFF. CDR3 bases: TGTGCCAGCAGTTCCGGTGCCGCAACTAATGAAAAACTGTTTTTT.

At least ten counts were recorded for this clonotype. The V and J genes are TRBV9 and TRBJ1-2, with D possibly being TRBD1 (5 bases). The CDR3 runs 12 residues. Germline values: CDR1 SGDLS, CDR2 YYNGEE. The V end was cut by 8 bases, the J end by 8 bases, with 16 bases between. DNA for the CDR3: TGTGCCAGTCTCGGGGGGTCTTCGGGCTACACCTTC. It codes for CASLGGSSGYTF.

This chain's CDR3 is CASSDTRRGSLNEQFF. As DNA, the CDR3 is TGTGCCAGCAGTGACACCCGGAGGGGTAGCTTGAATGAGCAGTTCTTC. The rearrangement links TRBV25-1 to TRBJ2-1; a possible D gene is TRBD2 (6 bases). V was trimmed by 3 bases and J by 7 bases, leaving 19 bases between them. The CDR3 extends over 16 amino acids. Looked up from germline, CDR1 is MGHDK and CDR2 is SYGVNS.